The source of this T cell receptor (beta chain) is a study of shared clonotypes between healthy human individuals. Sequencing was performed with immunoSEQ multiplex PCR; in TCRdb, only in-frame clones are kept and a portion is missing. The sample lists under 2,500,000 clones; 90% to 97% were seen once. As to this clone: Its antigen is unknown. This sample includes further DNA sequences coding for the same CDR3.

General study points: Even with large depth, rarefaction showed that sorted-subset sequencing was incomplete. Generation probabilities were higher for clonotypes shared across all four sorted-subset donors than for unshared ones.

V was shortened by 4 bases and J by 0 bases, with 7 bases between the two germline ends. The CDR3 has 12 residues. Germline CDR1 GTSNPN, CDR2 SVGIG (reference sequence). Material: naive CD4+ T cells sorted from blood. Subset in this sample: CD45RA+ positively selected. This clonotype originated in a man aged 18 to 35 in good health. The chain has TRBV30 and TRBJ2-7; D is uncertain. The CDR3 spells CAWTSGSYEQYF. CDR3 DNA sequence: TGTGCCTGGACCTCGGGCTCCTACGAGCAGTACTTC.